The sequence of this TCR beta chain was determined in a study of blood T cell repertoires in COVID-19 (dated by TCRdb to about 2020). For context, the study as a whole: The collaborator samples originated in the United States, Italy and Spain and spanned the acute and convalescent phases of COVID-19. A freely available public database, intended as a resource for researchers studying the immune response to SARS-CoV-2, is where the repertoires were released. Where HLA class I and class II types were available, the types were taken from metadata supplied by the sample provider, not from assay-based typing. Sample metadata almost always included a de-identified subject ID, COVID-19 status, age in years and sex. Samples came from the ongoing ImmuneRACE study (first 160 participants) plus 1,254 subjects from 6 global collaborators. The prospective study material was composed of cDNA or gDNA derived from T cells, B-cell-depleted T cells, or PBMCs. Subjects who had been exposed to COVID-19, were actively infected with it, or had recovered from it provided the deeply sampled blood TCRbeta repertoires that made up the dataset.

With respect to this clone: What this receptor recognizes is not known. Qualities for individual bases were not recorded, and no much larger clone is one base off.

Whole blood was collected in K2EDTA tubes by collaborating institutions according to the institutions' own protocols. For TCRbeta analysis, collaborators shipped samples in one of three forms: frozen whole blood, isolated PBMCs, or DNA extracted from either of those sample types. The immunoSEQ Assay, a bias-controlled multiplex PCR, was used to amplify TCRbeta CDR3 regions from genomic DNA. In the source study's methods: Within the assay, amplification of reference gene primers was used to estimate how many nucleated cells each sample contained. To quantify the absolute abundance of each unique TCRbeta CDR3 rearrangement, sequence reads were collapsed and filtered. Productive Simpson clonality was computed per sample as the square root of Simpson's diversity index over productive rearrangements. TCRdb retrieved this table from immuneACCESS and kept in-frame rearrangements only. Not all clones are present; in checked studies, unresolved V genes account for under half, and no reason is known for the remainder. D and trimming were read from the DNA, whereas the V and J calls and clone size are those reported in that table. This sample gives 35,000 to 45,000 clones in total; roughly 90% of them show up just once. The top ten clones comprise about 0.4% of the sample.

The study at large found these results: Clinical and demographic metadata were provided uncurated, with the amount varying by source and participant.

The CDR3 measures 14 amino acids from cysteine to phenylalanine. Of the read, only the CDR3 DNA is kept; its 42 bases are in frame from base 1. V and J are trimmed by 6 bases and 1 base, and the gene matches miss 6 bases of the junction. CDR1 and CDR2, looked up from the germline V gene, are SQVTM and ANQGSEA. Material: peripheral blood. The clonotype originates from a human donor in a cohort sampled during active COVID-19. In this chain, TRBV29-1 is recombined with TRBJ2-7, and 10 junction bases match TRBD1. The nucleotides read TGCAGCGTCCTAGGGGGACAGGGGTCCTACGAGCAGTACTTC. Its coded protein is CSVLGGQGSYEQYF.